This T cell receptor (beta chain) originates from a study of Ad26.COV2.S vaccination and SARS-CoV-2 variants. Looking at the study overall: The vaccine Ad26.COV2.S was put into the muscle once, or twice with 56 days between.

The study, taken as a whole, reports: Spike-specific TCR breadth ran higher among vaccine recipients than placebo recipients. Non-spike TCR breadth was similar in vaccine and placebo recipients. CD8+ and CD4+ T cells specific for spike reportedly responded with substantial breadth after vaccination.

Treatment denoted: 15 to 20 received Ad26.COV2.S at low or high dose, single or two shots; roughly 5 received placebo; per-sample allocation not given. Each sample was drawn 63 days after the first injection (of vaccine or placebo). Method: immunoSEQ multiplex PCR; TCRdb's copy keeps in-frame clones and lacks some. In the table there are 300,000 to 400,000 clones, 70% to 90% of which are singletons. With regard to this clone: Its antigen remains unknown.

V trimming: 5 bases; J trimming: 2 bases; junction bases outside the gene matches: 11. The CDR3 sequence is 17 residues long. The germline CDR1 and CDR2 sequences are MNHNY and SVGAGI (reference sequence). The chain joins TRBV6-6 to TRBJ1-1; 10 bases are a match to TRBD1. The input for sequencing was peripheral blood, taken in a trial of Ad26.COV2.S vaccine versus placebo. This TCR came from a person aged 18-65 years who received the Ad26.COV2.S COVID-19 vaccine or a placebo. CDR3 nucleotide sequence: TGTGCCAGCAGTCCCGTCCCGGGACAGGGGCTAAACACTGAAGCTTTCTTT. Its protein is CASSPVPGQGLNTEAFF.